The rows below give T cell receptor beta chains drawn from one sample of a study of cytomegalovirus exposure and HLA in healthy donors. Measured with immunoSEQ multiplex PCR; TCRdb has only the in-frame clones, and not every one. The table has around 170,000 clones, 80% seen once. Sequencing was performed on PBMCs. These receptors all stem from a girl between 10 and 17 years old in good health and CMV-seropositive. The CDR3 runs from the conserved cysteine through the conserved F or W. The order of the fields is V gene, CDR3 length, D gene, clone size, J gene, CDR3 protein, CDR3 DNA. D genes are given only for firm matches. Size values are once, few and many counts, or a class for expanded clones, and some rows have none.

V: TRBV6-1
length: 14
D: .
size: .
J: TRBJ2-7
CDR3: CASSLRTYLYEQYF
DNA: TGTGCCAGCAGTCTACGGACATACCTCTACGAGCAGTACTTC

V: TRBV5-1
length: 14
D: .
size: .
J: TRBJ1-1
CDR3: CASNPTGEVTEAFF
DNA: TGCGCCAGCAACCCGACAGGCGAGGTCACTGAAGCTTTCTTT

V: TRBV5-4
length: 13
D: .
size: .
J: TRBJ2-1
CDR3: CASSPVLYNEQFF
DNA: TGTGCCAGCTCCCCGGTACTCTACAATGAGCAGTTCTTC

V: TRBV4-1
length: 18
D: TRBD2
size: .
J: TRBJ2-2
CDR3: CASSQEPSGSLVAGELFF
DNA: TGCGCCAGCAGCCAAGAGCCTAGCGGGAGTTTGGTGGCCGGGGAGCTGTTTTTT

V: TRBV29-1
length: 14
D: TRBD1
size: .
J: TRBJ2-1
CDR3: CSVGSQGVWGEQFF
DNA: TGCAGCGTTGGGAGTCAGGGGGTTTGGGGTGAGCAGTTCTTC

V: TRBV7-9
length: 18
D: .
size: .
J: TRBJ2-7
CDR3: CASSLVEGPTGITYEQYF
DNA: TGTGCCAGCAGCTTAGTAGAAGGCCCCACAGGGATTACCTACGAGCAGTACTTC

V: TRBV6-6
length: 14
D: .
size: .
J: TRBJ2-7
CDR3: CASSYSRGPYEQYF
DNA: TGTGCCAGCAGTTACTCGCGGGGCCCCTACGAGCAGTACTTC

V: TRBV2
length: 11
D: .
size: medium-sized
J: TRBJ1-1
CDR3: CASGPKWAAFF
DNA: TGTGCCAGCGGTCCGAAGTGGGCCGCTTTCTTT

V: TRBV7-9
length: 15
D: .
size: .
J: TRBJ1-1
CDR3: CASSLNSWGHTEAFF
DNA: TGTGCCAGCAGCTTAAATTCCTGGGGCCACACTGAAGCTTTCTTT

V: TRBV5-1
length: 15
D: .
size: few
J: TRBJ2-2
CDR3: CASSFEGRDTGELFF
DNA: TGCGCCAGCAGCTTCGAAGGTCGGGACACCGGGGAGCTGTTTTTT

V: TRBV6-5
length: 14
D: TRBD2
size: .
J: TRBJ2-7
CDR3: CASGRGSQSYEQYF
DNA: TGTGCCAGCGGGCGCGGGAGTCAGTCCTACGAGCAGTACTTC

V: TRBV4-2
length: 13
D: .
size: .
J: TRBJ2-3
CDR3: CASSQEGGDTQYF
DNA: TGTGCCAGCAGCCAAGAGGGGGGAGATACGCAGTATTTT

V: TRBV5-1
length: 16
D: .
size: .
J: TRBJ2-1
CDR3: CASSSSWGYDGDEQFF
DNA: TGCGCCAGCAGCTCCTCTTGGGGCTACGATGGCGATGAGCAGTTCTTC

V: TRBV27
length: 15
D: .
size: .
J: TRBJ2-3
CDR3: CASSSRQPSTDTQYF
DNA: TGTGCCAGCAGTTCCCGACAGCCAAGCACAGATACGCAGTATTTT

V: TRBV6-5
length: 13
D: .
size: .
J: TRBJ2-3
CDR3: CASSYSEGYTQYF
DNA: TGTGCCAGCAGTTACTCGGAGGGTTATACGCAGTATTTT

V: TRBV7-9
length: 12
D: .
size: .
J: TRBJ2-7
CDR3: CASSSVRYEQYF
DNA: TGTGCCAGCAGCTCCGTCCGTTACGAGCAGTACTTC

V: TRBV15
length: 15
D: .
size: .
J: TRBJ2-7
CDR3: CATSREGVPLYEQYF
DNA: TGTGCCACCAGCAGAGAGGGAGTTCCCCTCTACGAGCAGTACTTC

V: TRBV6-1
length: 19
D: TRBD2
size: .
J: TRBJ2-2
CDR3: CASSELVSGRGPDTGELFF
DNA: TGTGCCAGCAGTGAGCTGGTGAGCGGGAGGGGGCCCGACACCGGGGAGCTGTTTTTT

V: TRBV7-8
length: 15
D: TRBD2
size: .
J: TRBJ2-7
CDR3: CASSLGLAGRGEQYF
DNA: TGTGCCAGCAGCTTAGGACTAGCGGGGAGGGGAGAGCAGTACTTC

V: TRBV6-5
length: 15
D: TRBD1
size: once
J: TRBJ1-2
CDR3: CASSYSIGQGGGYTF
DNA: TGTGCCAGCAGTTACTCGATTGGACAGGGAGGAGGCTACACCTTC

V: TRBV19
length: 15
D: TRBD1
size: .
J: TRBJ1-1
CDR3: CASSPPDRRITEAFF
DNA: TGTGCCAGTAGCCCGCCGGACAGGAGGATCACTGAAGCTTTCTTT

V: TRBV4-3
length: 16
D: TRBD1
size: .
J: TRBJ2-7
CDR3: CASSQGTGTGVYEQYF
DNA: TGCGCCAGCAGCCAAGGGACCGGGACAGGGGTCTACGAGCAGTACTTC

V: TRBV6-1
length: 15
D: .
size: few
J: TRBJ1-3
CDR3: CASSAEDFSGNTIYF
DNA: TGTGCCAGCAGTGCAGAGGACTTCTCTGGAAACACCATATATTTT